This T cell receptor beta chain was obtained from a study of post-analysis software for immune sequencing data. General observations from the study: When patients were compared with controls, four or five TRBV segments were more frequent, TRBV5-6, TRBV5-1 and TRBV20-1 among them. A significant reduction in normalized Chao1 diversity was observed in multiple sclerosis patients versus controls. F measure clustering grouped samples strongly by preparation batch.

The length of the CDR3 is 14 residues. Germline assignment: CDR1 MDHEN and CDR2 SYDVKM. Trimming pared 6 bases from V and 0 bases from J, leaving 9 bases between. This clonotype has a count of ten or more. Its antigen is currently unknown. Tagging with unique molecular identifiers was a feature of the TCR beta cDNA libraries. Yield was roughly 0.5 million cDNA molecules from roughly 0.93 to 9.6 million T cells. TCRdb re-analysed the PCR reads in MiXCR, keeping a single row per CDR3 protein. This sample has about 180,000 distinct CDR3 sequences, with about 29% found just once. The sequence was collected from a girl aged 5-17 years with multiple sclerosis. What was sequenced was blood. This chain connects TRBV28 to TRBJ2-1; no clear D. In nucleotides, the CDR3 is TGTGCCAGCAGATTTATTAGCTCCTACAATGAGCAGTTCTTC. Its protein is CASRFISSYNEQFF. Full variable domain (rest looked up from reference TRBV28 and TRBJ2-1): DVKVTQSSRYLVKRTGEKVFLECVQDMDHENMFWYRQDPGLGLRLIYFSYDVKMKEKGDIPEGYSVSREKKERFSLILESASTNQTSMYLCASRFISSYNEQFFGPGTRLTVL.